This T cell receptor beta chain was found in a study of beta chain features in type 1 diabetes (dated by TCRdb to between 2018 and 2020). A note on the overall study: No differences in mean age, gender distribution, total cell number or subset yield were found between patients and healthy donors. Across all samples, around 100 million sorted cells were examined, and cell number per subset correlated strongly with RNA yield. The study compared the TCRB repertoires of sorted circulating CD4+ T cell subsets in recently diagnosed type 1 diabetes patients with those in matched healthy donors. Naive and central memory subsets were obtained from all 30 or so donors, but regulatory and stem cell-like memory subsets were isolated from only 8 patients and roughly eight healthy donors. Study-wide conclusions, independent of this receptor: Because small numbers of individuals were included in the HLA sub-analyses, any influence of HLA type on TCRB rearrangement was left unresolved. Fewer insertions and more nucleotide deletions at VDJ recombination sites were observed in patients with type 1 diabetes, implying thymic rearrangement abnormalities. Naive, central memory and regulatory TCRB repertoires appeared to be more similar among patients than among healthy donors. Sequencing cDNA rather than genomic DNA could over-represent highly expressing activated cells, although activation and CD3 levels did not differ between groups. Type 1 diabetes patients showed a moderate but significant shortening of TCRB CDR3 length in all four CD4+ subsets. Shorter templates might be favored by PCR, yet because patient and control samples were amplified and corrected together, any such skew would affect both groups equally.

The High Capacity cDNA Reverse Transcription Kit was used to reverse transcribe all of the isolated RNA, meaning that expressed TCRB transcripts were what got sequenced. Naive, central memory and regulatory T cell samples underwent deep immunoSEQ sequencing, averaging roughly 3.4 million total reads per sample. Sorted cells were lysed in RLT buffer and RNA was extracted with DNase-treated RNeasy Micro or Mini kits, depending on cell number. To prevent cross-contamination, every cell subset was processed on its own, while patient and healthy donor samples were processed together. The immunoSEQ multiplex PCR was used to amplify TCRB sequences from cDNA, yielding 87-bp fragments that span the CDR3 region. Sequencing of the amplicons was done on the Illumina HiSeq platform. Per the authors' processing: Synthetic template baselines were used to correct PCR bias computationally, reads within Hamming distance 2 were collapsed together, and singletons that could not be merged were discarded. Reads were aligned against IMGT so that V, D and J genes, CDR3 length and insertions or deletions at six rearrangement sites could be assigned. Within each subset, clonotype counts were normalized to sorted cell number, and only after that were true diversity and Gini coefficients computed with the tcR R package. The overlap coefficient, calculated on TCRB nucleotide sequences, was used to measure repertoire sharing. In TCRdb, the immuneACCESS table is reduced to in-frame sequences with V and J assigned. These tables do not hold every clone; where another copy was compared, an unresolved V gene accounts for under half, and the others remain unexplained. V and J calls and clone size are given by that table; D and trimming were obtained from the DNA. A total of 120,000 to 150,000 clones appear in this sample, about 12% of them only once. Roughly 1.3% of the sample rests with the top ten.

A word on this clone: Its antigen has not been determined. No base quality information exists; no much larger clone differs at one position.

Each donor gave one peripheral blood draw, about 110 mL on average, collected into heparinised tubes. Using a panel that included CD45RO, CCR7, CD25, CD127, CD95 and CD27, naive, central memory, regulatory and stem cell-like memory CD4+ T cells were sorted on a BD FACSAria II. All sorted populations exceeded 95% purity. PBMCs were isolated immediately by Lymphoprep density gradient centrifugation and stained directly without culture. Samples were stained and sorted in pairs, with one healthy donor and one patient per experiment, so that batch effects were minimized. Source material: central memory CD4+ T cells from blood. The receptor comes from a man between 18 and 35 years old with type 1 diabetes.

For the CDR3, the sequence is CAISELGGSYNEQFF. At the DNA level, the sequence is TGTGCCATCAGTGAGCTCGGGGGGTCCTACAATGAGCAGTTCTTC. Recombination connected TRBV10-3 to TRBJ2-1; 7 bases in the middle match TRBD2. Unmatched junction bases come to 2, with V trimmed by 2 bases and J by 1 base. CDR1 and CDR2, per the germline V gene, are ENHRY and SYGVKD. There are 15 amino acids in the CDR3, from cysteine to phenylalanine inclusive. Only CDR3 DNA remains: 45 bases, in frame from the first base.